This TCR beta chain was found in a study of blood T cell repertoires in COVID-19. Across the whole study: T cells, B-cell-depleted T cells, or PBMCs supplied cDNA or gDNA.

V lost 4 bases and J 0 bases, leaving 10 bases between the germline ends. This CDR3 has 14 residues. Germline V gene data show CDR1 as SGHNT and CDR2 as YYREEE (reference sequence). Profiling relied on immunoSEQ multiplex PCR, and the TCRdb table lists in-frame clones only, not all of them. The sample consists of fewer than 500,000 clones, more than 85% of them appearing once. This clonotype was obtained from a woman aged 30 to 39 with acute or convalescent COVID-19. Material for sequencing was peripheral blood. This chain connects TRBV5-4 to TRBJ2-5, with D tentatively TRBD1 (6 bases). CDR3 bases: TGTGCCAGCAGCCGGGGACAATACCAAGAGACCCAGTACTTC. Encoded protein: CASSRGQYQETQYF. Full variable domain (remainder filled in from reference TRBV5-4 and TRBJ2-5): ETGVTQSPTHLIKTRGQQVTLRCSSQSGHNTVSWYQQALGQGPQFIFQYYREEENGRGNFPPRFSGLQFPNYSSELNVNALELDDSALYLCASSRGQYQETQYFGPGTRLLVL.